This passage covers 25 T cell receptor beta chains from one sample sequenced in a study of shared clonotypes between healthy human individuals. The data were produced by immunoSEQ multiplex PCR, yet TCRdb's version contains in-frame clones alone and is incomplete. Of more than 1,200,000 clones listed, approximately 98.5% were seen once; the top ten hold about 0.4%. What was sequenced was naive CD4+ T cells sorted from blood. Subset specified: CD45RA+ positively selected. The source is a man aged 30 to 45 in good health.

As DNA, the CDR3 is TGTGCCAGCAGAGGACAGGAGCTAGCCAAAAACATTCAGTACTTC. The encoded protein is CASRGQELAKNIQYF. The chain combines TRBV2 with TRBJ2-4, with TRBD1 matching 7 bases. Germline loops: CDR1 SNHLY, CDR2 FYNNEI. CDR3 length: 15 residues. Trimming removed 6 bases from V and 0 bases from J; junction bases left unmatched: 5.

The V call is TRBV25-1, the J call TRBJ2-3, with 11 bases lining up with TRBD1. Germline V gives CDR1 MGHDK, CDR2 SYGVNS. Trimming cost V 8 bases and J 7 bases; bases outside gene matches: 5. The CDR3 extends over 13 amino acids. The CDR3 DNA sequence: TGTGCCAGCCAGGACAGGGGGCGATATACGCAGTATTTT. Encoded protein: CASQDRGRYTQYF.

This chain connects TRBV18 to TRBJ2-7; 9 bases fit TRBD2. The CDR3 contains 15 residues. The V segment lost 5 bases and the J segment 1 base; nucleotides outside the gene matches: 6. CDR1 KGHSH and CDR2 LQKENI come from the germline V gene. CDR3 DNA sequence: TGTGCCAGCTCATCTAGCGGGACTTTGTCCTACGAGCAGTACTTC. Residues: CASSSSGTLSYEQYF.

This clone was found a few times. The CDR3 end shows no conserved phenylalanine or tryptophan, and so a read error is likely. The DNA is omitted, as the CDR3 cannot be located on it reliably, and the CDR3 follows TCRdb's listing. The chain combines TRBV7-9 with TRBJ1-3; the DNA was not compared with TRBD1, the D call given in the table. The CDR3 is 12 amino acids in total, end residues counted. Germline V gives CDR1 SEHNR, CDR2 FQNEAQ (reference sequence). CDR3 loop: CASSTLKTGFWV.

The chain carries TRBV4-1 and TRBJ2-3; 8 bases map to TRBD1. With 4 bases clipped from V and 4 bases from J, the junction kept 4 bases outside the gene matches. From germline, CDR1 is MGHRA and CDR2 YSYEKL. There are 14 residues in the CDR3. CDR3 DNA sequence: TGCGCCAGCAGCCCCGACAGGGGAGCAGATACGCAGTATTTT. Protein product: CASSPDRGADTQYF.

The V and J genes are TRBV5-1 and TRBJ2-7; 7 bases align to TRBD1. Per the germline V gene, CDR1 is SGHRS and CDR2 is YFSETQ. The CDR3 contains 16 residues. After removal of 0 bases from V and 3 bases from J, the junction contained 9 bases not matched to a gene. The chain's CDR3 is CASSLAVGGLYYEQYF. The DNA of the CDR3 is TGCGCCAGCAGCTTGGCGGTAGGGGGCCTTTACTACGAGCAGTACTTC.

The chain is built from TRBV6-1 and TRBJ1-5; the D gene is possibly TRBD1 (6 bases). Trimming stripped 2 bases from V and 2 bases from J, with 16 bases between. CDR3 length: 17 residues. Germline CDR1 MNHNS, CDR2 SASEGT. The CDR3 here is CASSELRYRVGNQPQHF. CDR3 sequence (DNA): TGTGCCAGCAGTGAACTTCGCTACAGGGTCGGCAATCAGCCCCAGCATTTT.

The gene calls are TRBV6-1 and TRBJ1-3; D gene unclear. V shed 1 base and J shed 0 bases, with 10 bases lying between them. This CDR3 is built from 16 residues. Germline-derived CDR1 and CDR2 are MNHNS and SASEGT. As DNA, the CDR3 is TGTGCCAGCAGTGAAGTCGGGCACAACTCTGGAAACACCATATATTTT. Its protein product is CASSEVGHNSGNTIYF.

The CDR3 coding sequence is TGTGCCAGCTCAACAGCTAGCGGGAGGGCCGCTGAGCAGTTCTTC. Translation gives CASSTASGRAAEQFF. This chain connects TRBV18 to TRBJ2-1; 12 positions agree with TRBD2. This CDR3 is 15 amino acids long. Trimming removed 5 bases from V and 9 bases from J; junction bases left unmatched: 8. Germline CDR1 KGHSH, CDR2 LQKENI.

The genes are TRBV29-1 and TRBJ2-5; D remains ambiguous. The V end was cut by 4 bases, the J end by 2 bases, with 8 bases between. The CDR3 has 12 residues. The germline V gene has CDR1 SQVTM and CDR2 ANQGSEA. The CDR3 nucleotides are TGCAGCGTTGGAGCCCCTCAAGAGACCCAGTACTTC. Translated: CSVGAPQETQYF.

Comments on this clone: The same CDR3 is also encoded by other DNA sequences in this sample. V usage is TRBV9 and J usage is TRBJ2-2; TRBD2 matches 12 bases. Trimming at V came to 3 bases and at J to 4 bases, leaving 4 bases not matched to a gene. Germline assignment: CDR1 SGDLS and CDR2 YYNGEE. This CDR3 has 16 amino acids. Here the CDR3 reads CASSAGLAGVTGELFF. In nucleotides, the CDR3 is TGTGCCAGCAGCGCGGGACTAGCGGGTGTCACCGGGGAGCTGTTTTTT.

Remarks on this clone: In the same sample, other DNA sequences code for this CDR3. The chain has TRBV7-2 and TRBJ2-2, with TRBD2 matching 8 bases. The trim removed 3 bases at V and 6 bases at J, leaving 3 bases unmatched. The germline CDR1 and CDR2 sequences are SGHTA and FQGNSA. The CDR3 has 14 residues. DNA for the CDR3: TGTGCCAGCAGCTTGGCGGGAGGAGCCGGGGAGCTGTTTTTT. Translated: CASSLAGGAGELFF.

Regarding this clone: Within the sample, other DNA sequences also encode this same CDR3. DNA for the CDR3: TGTGCCAGCTCACCGACGCGGGGAGCTGGGGCCAACGTCCTGACTTTC. Protein product: CASSPTRGAGANVLTF. The chain joins TRBV18 to TRBJ2-6; D possibly corresponds to TRBD2 (6 bases). V lost 3 bases, J lost 2 bases, and 11 bases lay in between. From germline, CDR1 is KGHSH and CDR2 LQKENI. The CDR3 extends over 16 amino acids. The whole variable domain, remainder taken from reference TRBV18 and TRBJ2-6, is NAGVMQNPRHLVRRRGQEARLRCSPMKGHSHVYWYRQLPEEGLKFMVYLQKENIIDESGMPKERFSAEFPKEGPSILRIQQVVRGDSAAYFCASSPTRGAGANVLTFGAGSRLTVL.

CDR3 sequence: CASSPIYGTTAAEQFF. The CDR3 bases are TGTGCCAGCTCACCAATTTATGGAACGACTGCGGCTGAGCAGTTCTTC. The V gene is TRBV18, the J gene TRBJ2-1; D is ambiguous. The CDR3 sequence is 16 residues long. Germline CDR1 reads KGHSH; CDR2 reads LQKENI. Trimming cost V 2 bases and J 9 bases, with 20 bases left between them.

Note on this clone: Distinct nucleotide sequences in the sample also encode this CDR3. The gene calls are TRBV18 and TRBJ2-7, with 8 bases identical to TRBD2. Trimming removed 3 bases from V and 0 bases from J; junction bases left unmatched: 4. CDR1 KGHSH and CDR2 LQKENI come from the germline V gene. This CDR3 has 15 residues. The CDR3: CASSPGTRSSYEQYF. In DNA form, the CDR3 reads TGTGCCAGCTCACCCGGGACTAGGAGCTCCTACGAGCAGTACTTC.

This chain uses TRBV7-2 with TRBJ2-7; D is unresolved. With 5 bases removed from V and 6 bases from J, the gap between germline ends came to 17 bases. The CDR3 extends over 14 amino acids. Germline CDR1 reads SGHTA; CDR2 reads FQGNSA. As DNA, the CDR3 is TGTGCCAGCAGCGTGGCCGGGTCGACGTCCGAGCAGTACTTC. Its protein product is CASSVAGSTSEQYF.

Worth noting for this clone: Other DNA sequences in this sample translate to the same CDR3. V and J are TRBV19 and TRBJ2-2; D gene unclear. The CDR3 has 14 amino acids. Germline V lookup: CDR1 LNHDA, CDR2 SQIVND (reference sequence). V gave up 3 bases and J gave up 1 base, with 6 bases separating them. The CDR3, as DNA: TGTGCCAGTAGTATCACGGAGAACACCGGGGAGCTGTTTTTT. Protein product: CASSITENTGELFF.

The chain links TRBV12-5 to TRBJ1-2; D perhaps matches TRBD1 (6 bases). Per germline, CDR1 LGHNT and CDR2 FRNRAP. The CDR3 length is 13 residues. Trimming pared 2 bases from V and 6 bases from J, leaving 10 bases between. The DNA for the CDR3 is TGTGCTAGTGGTTTGACAGGGCGAGATGGCTACACCTTC. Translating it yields CASGLTGRDGYTF.

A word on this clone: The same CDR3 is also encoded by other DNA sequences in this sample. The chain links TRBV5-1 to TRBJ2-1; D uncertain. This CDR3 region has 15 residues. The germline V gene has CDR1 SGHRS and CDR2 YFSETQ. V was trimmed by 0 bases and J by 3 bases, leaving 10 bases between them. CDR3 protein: CASSLGAGVYNEQFF. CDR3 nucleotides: TGCGCCAGCAGCTTGGGGGCAGGAGTCTACAATGAGCAGTTCTTC.

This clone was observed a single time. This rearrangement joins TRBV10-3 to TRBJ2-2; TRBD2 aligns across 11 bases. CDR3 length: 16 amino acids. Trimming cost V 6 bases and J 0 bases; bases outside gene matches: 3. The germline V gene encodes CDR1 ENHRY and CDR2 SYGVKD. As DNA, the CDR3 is TGTGCCATCAGAGAGGGACTAGCGGCGAACACCGGGGAGCTGTTTTTT. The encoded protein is CAIREGLAANTGELFF.

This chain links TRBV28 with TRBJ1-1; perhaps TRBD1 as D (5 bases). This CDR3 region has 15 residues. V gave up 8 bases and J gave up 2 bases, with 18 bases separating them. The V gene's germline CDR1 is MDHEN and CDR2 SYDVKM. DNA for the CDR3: TGTGCCAGCTTTACCGGGACTCCTATTAACACTGAAGCTTTCTTT. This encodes CASFTGTPINTEAFF.

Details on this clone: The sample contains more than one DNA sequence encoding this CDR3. The CDR3 protein is CASSLGQGSDTQYF. In nucleotides, the CDR3 is TGCGCCAGCAGCTTGGGGCAGGGATCAGATACGCAGTATTTT. The genes are TRBV5-1 and TRBJ2-3; TRBD1 might be the D (5 bases). Germline CDR1 SGHRS, CDR2 YFSETQ. V shed 0 bases and J shed 4 bases, with 9 bases lying between them. The CDR3 length is 14 residues.

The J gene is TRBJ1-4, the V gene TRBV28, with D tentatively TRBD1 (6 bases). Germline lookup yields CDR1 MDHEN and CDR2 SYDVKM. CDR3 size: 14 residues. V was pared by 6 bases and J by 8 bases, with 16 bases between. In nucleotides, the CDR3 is TGTGCCAGCAGCCCCTCCTGGGGGCAGGAAAAACTGTTTTTT. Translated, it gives CASSPSWGQEKLFF.

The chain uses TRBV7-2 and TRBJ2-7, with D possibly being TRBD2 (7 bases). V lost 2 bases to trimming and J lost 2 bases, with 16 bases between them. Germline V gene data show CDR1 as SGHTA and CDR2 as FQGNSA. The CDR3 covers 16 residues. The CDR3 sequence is CASSLSGTPPPYEQYF. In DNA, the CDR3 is TGTGCCAGCAGCTTAAGCGGGACACCTCCCCCCTACGAGCAGTACTTC.

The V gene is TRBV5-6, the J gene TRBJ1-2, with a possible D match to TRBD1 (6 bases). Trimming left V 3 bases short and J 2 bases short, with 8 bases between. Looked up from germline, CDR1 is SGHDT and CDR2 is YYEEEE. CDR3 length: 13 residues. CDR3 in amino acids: CASSSQGNYGYTF. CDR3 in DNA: TGTGCCAGCAGCTCCCAGGGGAACTATGGCTACACCTTC.